A single sample is the source of the 12 T cell receptor beta chains below, sequenced in a study of T cell repertoires in cytomegalovirus infection. From the reads, TCRdb called clonotypes with MiXCR, one entry per CDR3 protein. The sample has approximately 250,000 distinct CDR3 sequences, 9% to 15% seen once. Sequencing used PBMCs. These receptors were collected from a human donor in good health (CMV status not recorded). Some clones in this sample may be carry-over from other donors' samples.

V usage is TRBV2 and J usage is TRBJ2-1; tentatively, D is TRBD1 or TRBD2 (5 bases each). The CDR3 is made up of 16 amino acids. V shed 6 bases and J shed 9 bases, with 24 bases lying between them. Germline V CDR1 and CDR2: SNHLY, FYNNEI. The CDR3 nucleotides read TGTGCCAGCAGCGCAGCAGGGAGTGAAGAGAGCAGTGAGCAGTTCTTC. This sequence encodes CASSAAGSEESSEQFF.

This clonotype was seen only a few times. This chain uses TRBV24-1 with TRBJ2-1; possible D gene TRBD2, 6 bases. The CDR3 is 16 residues long. From germline, CDR1 is KGHDR and CDR2 SFDVKD. V shed 1 base and J shed 0 bases, with 9 bases lying between them. CDR3 coding DNA: TGTGCCACCAGTGATTTCGGGGGAAGCTCCTACAATGAGCAGTTCTTC. It yields the protein CATSDFGGSSYNEQFF.

Notes on this clonotype: Relative to the germline gene, one junction end is altered; a read error may explain this. This chain uses TRBV4-1 with TRBJ2-5; 10 nucleotides line up with TRBD2. From germline, CDR1 is MGHRA and CDR2 YSYEKL. The CDR3 sequence is 17 residues long. CDR3 sequence: CASSPRATSGAIETRYF. Here the CDR3 DNA reads TGCGCCAGCAGCCCCCGGGCAACTAGCGGGGCCATCGAGACCCGGTACTTC.

Note on this clonotype: This may come from a read error, since a much larger clone is one base off. The CDR3 nucleotides are TGTGCCAGCAGCTTTACTGCAGGGAGAGAGACCCAGTACTTC. Residues: CASSFTAGRETQYF. The V call is TRBV7-2, the J call TRBJ2-5; perhaps D is TRBD1 or TRBD2 (5 bases each). V was trimmed by 3 bases and J by 4 bases, leaving 12 bases between them. Germline V gene data show CDR1 as SGHTA and CDR2 as FQGNSA. The CDR3 spans 14 residues. Drawing the rest from reference TRBV7-2 and TRBJ2-5, the complete variable domain is GAGVSQSPSNKVTEKGKDVELRCDPISGHTALYWYRQSLGQGLEFLIYFQGNSAPDKSGLPSDRFSAERTGGSVSTLTIQRTQQEDSAVYLCASSFTAGRETQYFGPGTRLLVL.

V and J are TRBV20-1 and TRBJ2-7, with TRBD1 as a possible D gene (6 bases). V lost 3 bases to trimming and J lost 4 bases, with 16 bases between them. CDR1 is DFQATT, CDR2 SNEGSKA, per germline (reference sequence). The length of the CDR3 is 14 residues. Here the CDR3 DNA reads TGCAGTGCTAGGAGGGGGAGCCTCGAATACGAGCAGTACTTC. It is translated as CSARRGSLEYEQYF.

This clonotype was counted only a few times. V gene TRBV6-5 combines with J gene TRBJ1-3; TRBD1 aligns across 8 bases. The CDR3 has 17 residues. The junction had 8 bases not matched to a gene; V was cut back by 0 bases and J by 4 bases. Germline CDR1 and CDR2: MNHEY and SVGAGI. The CDR3 reads CASSYSLDREFGNTIYF. The DNA for the CDR3 is TGTGCCAGCAGTTACTCGTTGGACAGGGAGTTCGGAAACACCATATATTTT.

This clonotype was recorded at least ten times. J is TRBJ2-2 and V is TRBV6-2 or TRBV6-3, with a weak D call TRBD1 (6 bases). This CDR3 has 13 amino acids. Looked up from germline, CDR1 is MNHEY and CDR2 is SVGEGT. The V end was cut by 6 bases, the J end by 8 bases, with 13 bases between. In DNA, the CDR3 is TGTGCCAGCAGACTCACAGGGACAGGGGAGCTGTTTTTT. It specifies CASRLTGTGELFF.

This clonotype was counted at least ten times. V and J are TRBV7-2 and TRBJ1-3; D is uncertain. V gave up 0 bases and J gave up 8 bases, with 8 bases separating them. The CDR3 has 13 residues. CDR1 SGHTA and CDR2 FQGNSA come from the germline V gene. The CDR3 DNA follows: TGTGCCAGCAGCTTAGCGCAGGCGGACACCATATATTTT. Protein: CASSLAQADTIYF. Looking up the rest from reference TRBV7-2 and TRBJ1-3 gives the full variable domain: GAGVSQSPSNKVTEKGKDVELRCDPISGHTALYWYRQSLGQGLEFLIYFQGNSAPDKSGLPSDRFSAERTGGSVSTLTIQRTQQEDSAVYLCASSLAQADTIYFGEGSWLTVV.

For this clonotype: A much larger clone is a single base away; this may be a read error. The chain joins TRBV7-2 to TRBJ2-1, with 7 bases that match TRBD1. The CDR3 spans 17 residues. In germline, CDR1 is SGHTA, CDR2 FQGNSA. The CDR3 reads CARSLSGGQNLYNEQFF. The CDR3 DNA follows: TGTGCCAGAAGCTTAAGTGGGGGACAGAATCTTTACAATGAGCAGTTCTTC.

The rearrangement uses TRBV2 and TRBJ2-3, with 8 nucleotides matching TRBD1. Germline V CDR1 and CDR2: SNHLY, FYNNEI. Unmatched junction bases numbered 9, after V lost 6 bases and J lost 4 bases. The CDR3 loop spans 15 amino acids. The CDR3 DNA is TGTGCCAGCAGAACAAGGACAGGGTCGGCAGATACGCAGTATTTT. This sequence encodes CASRTRTGSADTQYF.

This clonotype was seen repeatedly, ten times or more. This sequence joins TRBV28 and TRBJ1-1, with D perhaps TRBD1 (5 bases). V dropped 6 bases and J dropped 0 bases, with 17 bases sitting between them. The CDR3 totals 16 residues. In germline, CDR1 is MDHEN, CDR2 SYDVKM. The CDR3 DNA sequence: TGTGCCAGCAGCCTCCAGAGTGGGGCAATGAACACTGAAGCTTTCTTT. Residues: CASSLQSGAMNTEAFF.

The V and J genes are TRBV23-1 and TRBJ2-1, with 8 bases fitting TRBD2. TRBV23-1 is known as an ORF, though its function is uncertain. This CDR3 spans 18 amino acids. J gave up 0 bases and V 3 bases, and 10 bases lay outside the gene matches. This chain's CDR3 is CASSHTSGITLSYNEQFF. The CDR3 coding sequence is TGCGCCAGCAGTCATACTAGCGGAATTACCCTCTCCTACAATGAGCAGTTCTTC.